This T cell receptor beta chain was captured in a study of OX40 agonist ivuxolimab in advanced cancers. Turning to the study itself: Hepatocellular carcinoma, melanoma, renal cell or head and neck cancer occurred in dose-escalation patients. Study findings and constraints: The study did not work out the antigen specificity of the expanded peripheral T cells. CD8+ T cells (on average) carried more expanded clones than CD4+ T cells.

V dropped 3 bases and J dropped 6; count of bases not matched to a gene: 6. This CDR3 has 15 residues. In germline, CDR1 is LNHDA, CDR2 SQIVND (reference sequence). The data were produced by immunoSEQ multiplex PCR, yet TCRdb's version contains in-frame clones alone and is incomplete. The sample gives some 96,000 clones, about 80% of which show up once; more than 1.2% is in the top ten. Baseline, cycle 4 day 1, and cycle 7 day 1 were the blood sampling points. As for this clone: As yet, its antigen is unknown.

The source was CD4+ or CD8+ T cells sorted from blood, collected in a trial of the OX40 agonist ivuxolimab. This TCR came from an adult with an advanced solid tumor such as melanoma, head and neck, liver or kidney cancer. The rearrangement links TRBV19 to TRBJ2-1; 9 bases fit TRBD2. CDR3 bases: TGTGCCAGTAGTATTCTACTAGCGGGTGGCAATGAGCAGTTCTTC. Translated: CASSILLAGGNEQFF.